A single sample is the source of the 28 T cell receptor beta chains below, sequenced in a study of siplizumab effects on memory and regulatory T cells (dated by TCRdb to between 2018 and 2020). The receptor library was made with the immunoSEQ multiplex PCR assay. In its TCRdb copy, this immuneACCESS table keeps in-frame sequences only and misses some clones. Where compared with another copy, unresolved V genes explain less than half of these, and the others have no known cause. This sample has over 80,000 clones in its table, and about nine tenths of those were observed once. Roughly 1.5% of the sample is taken by the ten largest. Source material: Tregs sorted from blood. Receptors originate from a human donor in good health.

V and J are TRBV6-1 and TRBJ1-3; D ambiguous. CDR3 length: 14 residues. V was shortened by 5 bases and J by 0 bases, with 8 bases between the two germline ends. Germline V gives CDR1 MNHNS, CDR2 SASEGT. The CDR3 sequence: CASSLSGSGNTIYF. For the CDR3, the DNA is TGTGCCAGCAGTTTGAGTGGCTCTGGAAACACCATATATTTT.

The V gene is TRBV5-4, the J gene TRBJ1-4; weak D call: TRBD1 (5 bases). V lost 0 bases and J lost 5, with 11 bases in between. Germline assignment: CDR1 SGHNT and CDR2 YYREEE (reference sequence). The CDR3 spans 15 residues. CDR3 residues: CASSLGGMTNEKLFF. Here the CDR3 DNA reads TGTGCCAGCAGCTTGGGGGGGATGACCAATGAAAAACTGTTTTTT.

The rearrangement uses TRBV7-2 and TRBJ1-3; TRBD1 matches 10 bases. The CDR3 sequence is 16 residues long. The germline V gene has CDR1 SGHTA and CDR2 FQGNSA. V dropped 2 bases and J dropped 2; count of bases not matched to a gene: 3. CDR3 region: CASSLLGQGAGNTIYF. DNA of the CDR3: TGTGCCAGCAGCTTACTCGGACAGGGGGCTGGAAACACCATATATTTT.

This clone was recorded only once. The CDR3 protein is CASRFLTGVEQYF. DNA of the CDR3: TGTGCCAGCAGATTCCTCACAGGGGTCGAGCAGTACTTC. The chain joins TRBV7-9 to TRBJ2-7, with 7 bases matching TRBD1. CDR1 is SEHNR and CDR2 is FQNEAQ in the germline V gene (reference sequence). V lost 6 bases to trimming and J lost 6 bases; unmatched junction nucleotides: 8. The CDR3 has 13 residues.

This rearrangement joins TRBV19 to TRBJ2-2; D possibly uses TRBD1 or TRBD2 (6 bases each). V lost 7 bases and J lost 0, with 18 bases in between. This CDR3 region has 17 residues. Germline-derived CDR1 and CDR2 are LNHDA and SQIVND (reference sequence). CDR3 in DNA: TGTGCCAGTACCCCCAGGCAGGGGAGGCCGAACACCGGGGAGCTGTTTTTT. It is translated as CASTPRQGRPNTGELFF. The entire variable domain, with the rest obtained from reference TRBV19 and TRBJ2-2, is as follows: DGGITQSPKYLFRKEGQNVTLSCEQNLNHDAMYWYRQDPGQGLRLIYYSQIVNDFQKGDIAEGYSVSREKKESFPLTVTSAQKNPTAFYLCASTPRQGRPNTGELFFGEGSRLTVL.

The J gene is TRBJ2-3, the V gene TRBV5-1; 10 bases line up with TRBD2. Germline V CDR1 and CDR2: SGHRS, YFSETQ. V lost 4 bases and J lost 4; bases outside the gene matches: 9. The CDR3 spans 16 residues. The CDR3 sequence is CASSTERGGPPDTQYF. CDR3 nucleotide sequence: TGCGCCAGCAGCACCGAGCGGGGGGGCCCCCCAGATACGCAGTATTTT.

This chain joins TRBV18 and TRBJ2-7; 8 nucleotides line up with TRBD1. The V segment lost 3 bases and the J segment 2 bases; nucleotides outside the gene matches: 3. Germline V gives CDR1 KGHSH, CDR2 LQKENI. The length of the CDR3 is 14 residues. The CDR3 loop reads CASSPGQGPYEQYF. The DNA for the CDR3 is TGTGCCAGCTCACCCGGACAGGGCCCCTACGAGCAGTACTTC.

The chain carries TRBV10-3 and TRBJ2-2; 11 bases are a match to TRBD1. The CDR3 loop spans 15 amino acids. The V gene's germline CDR1 is ENHRY and CDR2 SYGVKD. Unmatched junction bases numbered 7, after V lost 8 bases and J lost 5 bases. CDR3 in DNA: TGTGCCATCGGAGGGACAGGGGGACCAACCGGGGAGCTGTTTTTT. Protein product: CAIGGTGGPTGELFF.

The V and J genes are TRBV28 and TRBJ1-2; D is unclear. Germline CDR1 and CDR2: MDHEN and SYDVKM. The CDR3 is made up of 13 amino acids. Trimming pared 3 bases from V and 4 bases from J, leaving 9 bases between. CDR3 loop: CASSFPVSYGYTF. Written as DNA, the CDR3 is TGTGCCAGCAGTTTCCCCGTCTCCTATGGCTACACCTTC.

This chain's CDR3 is CASSDNFGGVGAFF. The DNA for the CDR3 is TGTGCCAGCAGTGATAATTTCGGGGGTGTAGGAGCTTTCTTT. The chain couples TRBV2 to TRBJ1-1, with TRBD1 as a possible D gene (5 bases). Germline V gives CDR1 SNHLY, CDR2 FYNNEI. V was clipped by 3 bases and J by 10 bases, with 18 bases between them. The CDR3 length is 14 residues.

In this sample, this clone turned up once. The CDR3: CASSLAGRGYTF. In DNA, the CDR3 is TGTGCCAGCAGTTTAGCCGGTCGGGGCTACACCTTC. This chain links TRBV28 with TRBJ1-2; D is uncertain. The CDR3 has 12 amino acids. Germline lookup yields CDR1 MDHEN and CDR2 SYDVKM. The V end lost 2 bases, the J end lost 8 bases, and 9 bases lay between the germline ends.

The V call is TRBV6-6, the J call TRBJ2-2, with no clear D. V was pared by 0 bases and J by 8 bases, with 4 bases between. The CDR3 contains 12 residues. Germline V gene sequence: CDR1 MNHNY, CDR2 SVGAGI (reference sequence). The CDR3 region is CASSYSTGELFF. As DNA, the CDR3 is TGTGCCAGCAGTTACTCGACGGGGGAGCTGTTTTTT.

The chain has TRBV6-1 and TRBJ1-4; no clear D gene. This CDR3 region has 15 residues. Germline CDR1 is MNHNS and CDR2 is SASEGT. The germline V and J ends were trimmed by 3 bases and 7 bases, with 15 bases remaining between them. The CDR3 loop reads CASSDPTGFVEKLFF. Here the CDR3 DNA reads TGTGCCAGCAGTGACCCTACGGGGTTTGTTGAAAAACTGTTTTTT.

This clone has more than one count but fewer than ten. V is TRBV11-2 and J is TRBJ2-5, with 7 nucleotides matching TRBD2. The CDR3 length is 15 residues. Germline CDR1 is SGHAT and CDR2 is FQNNGV. Trimming removed 0 bases from V and 5 bases from J; junction bases left unmatched: 6. The CDR3 DNA is TGTGCCAGCAGCTTAGATCTCGGGGGAGGGGAGACCCAGTACTTC. Translated, it gives CASSLDLGGGETQYF.

The chain links TRBV2 to TRBJ1-4, with a tentative D call TRBD1 (6 bases). The CDR3 contains 16 residues. Trimming took off 7 bases at V and 0 bases at J, with 15 bases between the two ends. CDR1 is SNHLY, CDR2 FYNNEI, per germline. As DNA, the CDR3 is TGTGCCAGCAATATACAGGGTCAGGCAACTAATGAAAAACTGTTTTTT. Its protein is CASNIQGQATNEKLFF.

The V and J genes are TRBV29-1 and TRBJ2-3; D is uncertain. CDR3 length equals 11 residues. The V end lost 4 bases, the J end lost 14 bases, and 16 bases lay between the germline ends. Germline lookup yields CDR1 SQVTM and CDR2 ANQGSEA. CDR3 coding DNA: TGCAGCGTTGTTAGAGAATACGTTCGGTATTTT. Translation: CSVVREYVRYF.

The V call is TRBV6-5, the J call TRBJ1-6; possibly TRBD1 for D (5 bases). Trimming shortened V by 8 bases and J by 4 bases, and 9 bases separated the two germline ends. The germline CDR1 and CDR2 sequences are MNHEY and SVGAGI. CDR3 length: 13 residues. The CDR3, as DNA: TGTGCCAGCTCTGACAGATATAATTCACCCCTCCACTTT. Its protein product is CASSDRYNSPLHF.

This chain connects TRBV5-1 to TRBJ2-2, with a weak D call TRBD1 (6 bases). CDR1 and CDR2 (germline): SGHRS, YFSETQ. The CDR3 is 14 residues long. Between the trimmed V and J ends, which lost 4 bases and 1 base, there was a span of 8 bases. The CDR3 reads CASSQGQNTGELFF. In nucleotides, the CDR3 is TGCGCCAGCAGCCAGGGACAGAACACCGGGGAGCTGTTTTTT.

The chain joins TRBV6-5 to TRBJ1-5; D ambiguous. Germline CDR1 MNHEY, CDR2 SVGAGI. This CDR3 spans 16 amino acids. V gave up 0 bases and J gave up 0 bases, with 9 bases separating them. CDR3 coding DNA: TGTGCCAGCAGTTACTCGTGGCCAGATAGCAATCAGCCCCAGCATTTT. Translation gives CASSYSWPDSNQPQHF.

The rearrangement links TRBV9 to TRBJ1-2; the D gene is possibly TRBD1 (6 bases). V was clipped by 3 bases and J by 0 bases, with 18 bases between them. Germline CDR1 reads SGDLS; CDR2 reads YYNGEE. This CDR3 region has 17 residues. The CDR3 DNA reads TGTGCCAGCAGCGCGAGACTACAGGGCTGGGCTAACTATGGCTACACCTTC. Translation: CASSARLQGWANYGYTF.

This chain connects TRBV5-8 to TRBJ1-6; maybe TRBD1 (6 bases). With 4 bases removed from V and 10 bases from J, the gap between germline ends came to 18 bases. CDR1 is SGHTS and CDR2 is YDEGEE in the germline V gene. CDR3 size: 15 residues. The CDR3 nucleotides read TGTGCCAGCAGCCCTGGTAGGGGGGTCGGGTCACCCCTCCACTTT. This gives the protein CASSPGRGVGSPLHF.

The chain combines TRBV4-3 with TRBJ2-1, with D possibly called TRBD1 or TRBD2 (6 bases each). Germline CDR1 and CDR2: LGHNA and YSLEER. V gave up 0 bases and J gave up 9 bases, with 12 bases separating them. The CDR3 consists of 14 residues. CDR3 nucleotide sequence: TGCGCCAGCAGCCAAGAAGGGGGGTATGGTGAGCAGTTCTTC. Amino acid sequence: CASSQEGGYGEQFF.

The rearrangement joins TRBV6-5 to TRBJ1-1; 7 nucleotides align to TRBD1. CDR1 and CDR2 (germline): MNHEY, SVGAGI. J was trimmed by 4 bases and V by 0 bases; bases with no gene match: 5. The CDR3 is 15 residues long. The CDR3 nucleotides are TGTGCCAGCAGTTACTCGGACAGGATCGGCACTGAAGCTTTCTTT. Translated: CASSYSDRIGTEAFF.

This chain links TRBV7-2 with TRBJ2-7; TRBD1 aligns across 8 bases. The CDR3 runs to 15 residues. V trimming: 4 bases; J trimming: 8 bases; junction bases outside the gene matches: 13. Germline V CDR1 and CDR2: SGHTA, FQGNSA. Here the CDR3 DNA reads TGTGCCAGCAGCTCACAGGGGGAAGCCTACGAGAAGCAGTACTTC. Translation: CASSSQGEAYEKQYF.

This chain joins TRBV14 and TRBJ2-5, with 8 bases that match TRBD1. The germline V gene has CDR1 SGHDN and CDR2 FVKESK. With V trimmed by 1 base and J by 3 bases, 7 bases remained unmatched. This CDR3 is built from 16 residues. CDR3 nucleotide sequence: TGTGCCAGCAGCCAAGTAGGCAGGGGGCGCGAAGAGACCCAGTACTTC. Protein sequence: CASSQVGRGREETQYF.

In DNA form, the CDR3 reads TGCAGCGTCGTTCAACCCTACAATGAGCAGTTCTTC. Translating gives CSVVQPYNEQFF. V is TRBV29-1 and J is TRBJ2-1; no firm D call. The CDR3 has 12 amino acids. Germline loops: CDR1 SQVTM, CDR2 ANQGSEA. The germline V and J ends were trimmed by 6 bases and 2 bases, with 8 bases remaining between them.

This chain uses TRBV18 with TRBJ2-1, with TRBD2 identical over 8 bases. V dropped 6 bases and J dropped 9; count of bases not matched to a gene: 13. The germline V gene encodes CDR1 KGHSH and CDR2 LQKENI. The length of the CDR3 is 15 residues. DNA for the CDR3: TGTGCCAGCTCCCCTCGGGGTAGCGGGGTCTTTGAGCAGTTCTTC. It encodes CASSPRGSGVFEQFF.

The chain couples TRBV11-2 to TRBJ2-7; D is possibly TRBD2 (5 bases). The CDR3 is made up of 16 amino acids. V lost 1 base and J lost 1, with 14 bases in between. From germline, CDR1 is SGHAT and CDR2 FQNNGV. CDR3 coding DNA: TGTGCCAGCAGCTTAGCCCGGCCTAGCCTATCCTACGAGCAGTACTTC. This encodes CASSLARPSLSYEQYF.